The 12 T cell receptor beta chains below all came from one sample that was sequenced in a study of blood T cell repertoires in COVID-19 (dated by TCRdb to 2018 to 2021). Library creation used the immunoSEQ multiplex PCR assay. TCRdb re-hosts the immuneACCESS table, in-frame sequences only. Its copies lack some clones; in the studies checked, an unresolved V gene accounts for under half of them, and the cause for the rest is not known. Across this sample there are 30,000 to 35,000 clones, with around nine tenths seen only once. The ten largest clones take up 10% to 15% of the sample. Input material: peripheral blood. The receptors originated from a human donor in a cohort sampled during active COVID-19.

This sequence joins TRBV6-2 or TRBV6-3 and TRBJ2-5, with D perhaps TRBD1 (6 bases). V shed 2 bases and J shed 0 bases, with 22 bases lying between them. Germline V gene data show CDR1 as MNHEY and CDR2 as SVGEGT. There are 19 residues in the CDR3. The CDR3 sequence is CASSYLWTYYRAYQETQYF. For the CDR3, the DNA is TGTGCCAGCAGTTACCTCTGGACCTACTACAGGGCTTACCAAGAGACCCAGTACTTC.

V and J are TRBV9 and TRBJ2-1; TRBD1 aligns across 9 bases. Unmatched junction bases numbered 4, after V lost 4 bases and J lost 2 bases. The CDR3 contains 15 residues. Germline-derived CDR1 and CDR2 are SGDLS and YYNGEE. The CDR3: CASSPGTGTYNEQFF. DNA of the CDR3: TGTGCCAGCAGCCCCGGGACAGGGACCTACAATGAGCAGTTCTTC.

CDR3 bases: TGTGCCAGCAGAAGGGGGTCAGGTGTTAACACTGAAGCTTTCTTT. Amino acid sequence: CASRRGSGVNTEAFF. The chain links TRBV6-5 to TRBJ1-1, with a tentative D call TRBD1 (6 bases). Trimming stripped 6 bases from V and 2 bases from J, with 16 bases between. CDR1 MNHEY and CDR2 SVGAGI come from the germline V gene. The CDR3 covers 15 residues.

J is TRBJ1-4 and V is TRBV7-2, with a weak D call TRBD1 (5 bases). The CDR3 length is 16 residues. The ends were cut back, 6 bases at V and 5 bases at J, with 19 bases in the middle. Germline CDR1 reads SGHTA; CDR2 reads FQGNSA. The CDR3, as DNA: TGTGCCAGCAGACCCAGTGGGGGGTTAGCAAATGAAAAACTGTTTTTT. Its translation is CASRPSGGLANEKLFF. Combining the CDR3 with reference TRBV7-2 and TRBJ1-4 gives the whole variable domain GAGVSQSPSNKVTEKGKDVELRCDPISGHTALYWYRQSLGQGLEFLIYFQGNSAPDKSGLPSDRFSAERTGGSVSTLTIQRTQQEDSAVYLCASRPSGGLANEKLFFGSGTQLSVL.

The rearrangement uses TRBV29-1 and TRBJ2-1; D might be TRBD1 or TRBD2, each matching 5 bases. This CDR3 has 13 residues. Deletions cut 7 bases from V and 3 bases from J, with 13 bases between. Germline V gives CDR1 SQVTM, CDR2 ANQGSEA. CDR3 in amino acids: CSGGRSLYNEQFF. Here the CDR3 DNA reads TGCAGCGGGGGACGGTCACTCTACAATGAGCAGTTCTTC.

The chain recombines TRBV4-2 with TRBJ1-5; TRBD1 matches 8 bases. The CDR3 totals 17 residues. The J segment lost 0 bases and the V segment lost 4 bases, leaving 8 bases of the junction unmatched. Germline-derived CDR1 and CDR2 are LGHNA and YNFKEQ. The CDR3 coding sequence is TGTGCCAGCAGCCGTGGGACAGGACAATATAGCAATCAGCCCCAGCATTTT. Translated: CASSRGTGQYSNQPQHF.

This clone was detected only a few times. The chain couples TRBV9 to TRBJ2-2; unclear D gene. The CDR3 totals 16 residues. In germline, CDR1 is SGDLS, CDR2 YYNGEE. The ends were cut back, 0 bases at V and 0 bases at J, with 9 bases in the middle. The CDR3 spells CASSVGGDANTGELFF. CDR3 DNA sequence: TGTGCCAGCAGCGTAGGCGGCGATGCGAACACCGGGGAGCTGTTTTTT.

The CDR3 DNA follows: TGTGCCAGCAGCTCGACTCCCGGTAACTACGAGCAGTACTTC. Its protein product is CASSSTPGNYEQYF. The gene calls are TRBV7-8 and TRBJ2-7; D is ambiguous. In germline, CDR1 is SGHVS, CDR2 FQNEAQ. The V gene lost 4 bases and the J gene lost 3 bases, with 13 bases spanning the gap. The CDR3 extends over 14 amino acids.

The CDR3 DNA is TGTGCCAGCATTCCACCCACAGGGGTCTTCACTGAAGCTTTCTTT. Protein product: CASIPPTGVFTEAFF. The gene calls are TRBV6-6 and TRBJ1-1, with TRBD1 matching 7 bases. Per the germline V gene, CDR1 is MNHNY and CDR2 is SVGAGI (reference sequence). The CDR3 is 15 residues long. J lost 4 bases, V lost 7 bases, and 12 bases had no gene match.

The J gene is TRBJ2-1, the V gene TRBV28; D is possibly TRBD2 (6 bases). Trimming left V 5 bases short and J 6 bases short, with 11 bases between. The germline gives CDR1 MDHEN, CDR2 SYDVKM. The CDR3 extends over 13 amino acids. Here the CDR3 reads CASSPTSFNEQFF. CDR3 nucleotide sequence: TGTGCCAGCAGTCCGACTAGTTTCAATGAGCAGTTCTTC. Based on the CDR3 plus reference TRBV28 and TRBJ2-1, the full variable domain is DVKVTQSSRYLVKRTGEKVFLECVQDMDHENMFWYRQDPGLGLRLIYFSYDVKMKEKGDIPEGYSVSREKKERFSLILESASTNQTSMYLCASSPTSFNEQFFGPGTRLTVL.

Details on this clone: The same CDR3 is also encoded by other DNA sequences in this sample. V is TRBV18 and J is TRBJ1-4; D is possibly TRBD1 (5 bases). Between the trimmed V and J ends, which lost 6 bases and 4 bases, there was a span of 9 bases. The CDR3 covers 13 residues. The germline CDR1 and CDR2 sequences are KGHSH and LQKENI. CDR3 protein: CASSLDSNEKLFF. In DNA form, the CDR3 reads TGTGCCAGCTCGCTTGACAGTAATGAAAAACTGTTTTTT.

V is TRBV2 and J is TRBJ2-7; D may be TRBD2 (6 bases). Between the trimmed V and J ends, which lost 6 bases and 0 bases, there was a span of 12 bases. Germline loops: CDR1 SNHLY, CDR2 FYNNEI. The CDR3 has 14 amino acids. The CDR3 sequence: CASRPLANSYEQYF. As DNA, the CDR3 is TGTGCCAGCAGGCCTCTAGCGAACTCCTACGAGCAGTACTTC.